This paragraph reports one T cell receptor (beta chain). Its antigen is as yet unknown. Time point here: cycle 4 day 1 (C4D1), after five to seven weeks of nivolumab. Each of the patients experienced relapse following autologous stem cell transplantation, and their brentuximab vedotin exposure differed. Complete response, partial response or progressive disease were the best responses. These data are taken from a study of PD-1 blockade in classical Hodgkin lymphoma. General study points: For complete responders, baseline diversity was comparable to that of newly diagnosed patients. When set against healthy donors, newly diagnosed patients were reported to show lower baseline TCR diversity.

The protocol was immunoSEQ multiplex PCR, while the TCRdb copy is restricted to in-frame clones and leaves out a portion. The sample yields just under 65,000 clones, less than 95% seen once. The source was peripheral blood mononuclear cells (PBMCs), collected before the fourth cycle of nivolumab. This receptor was identified in a human donor with classical Hodgkin lymphoma.

CDR3 residues: CASSYRFIQRSPLHF. As DNA, the CDR3 is TGTGCCAGCAGTTACCGCTTTATACAAAGGTCACCCCTCCACTTT. The rearrangement links TRBV6-5 to TRBJ1-6; D is unresolved. The V end lost 2 bases, the J end lost 10 bases, and 15 bases lay between the germline ends. The CDR3 covers 15 residues. Germline V gene sequence: CDR1 MNHEY, CDR2 SVGAGI.